This note documents a single TCR beta chain sequence. Antigen: not known. TCRdb keeps only in-frame clones here, not all; method: immunoSEQ multiplex PCR. The sample lists approximately 79,000 clones, 80% to 85% occurring once. The germline gives CDR1 ENHRY, CDR2 SYGVKD. CDR3 size: 15 residues. V shed 3 bases and J 10 bases; nucleotides not matched to a gene: 8. This entry belongs to a study of graft-versus-host responses after intestinal transplantation. Study information: Recipients were given multivisceral, liver-intestinal, or isolated intestinal transplants. All recipients got anti-thymocyte globulin induction, then tacrolimus and steroids for approximately 3 years. General study findings and limits: Individuals carrying graft-donor T cell macrochimerism showed high graft-versus-host to host-versus-graft clonal ratios in allografts.

Sequenced here: unstimulated CD4+ T cells sorted from spleen or lymph node cells, sampled before intestinal transplant. The TCR sequence derives from a human donor who received an intestinal transplant. The chain has TRBV10-3 and TRBJ1-6, with TRBD1 matching 8 bases. The DNA for the CDR3 is TGTGCCATCAGTGAATACGACAGGGGAGAATCACCCCTCCACTTT. It specifies CAISEYDRGESPLHF.